This T cell receptor (beta chain) was sequenced during a study of identical twins. Trimming removed 3 bases from V and 5 bases from J, with 12 bases in between. Germline assignment: CDR1 SGHRS and CDR2 YFSETQ. The CDR3 consists of 13 residues. Template switching added a universal primer binding site, and final cDNA carried unique molecular identifiers. TCRdb processed the 5' RACE reads anew with MiXCR; each CDR3 protein has one entry. The sample includes 400,000 to 500,000 distinct CDR3 sequences, around a sixth of them seen just once. In regard to this clonotype: Its matching antigen is unknown.

Findings and limits, study-wide: The degree of excess twin sharing was weaker in beta out-of-frame sequences. Insertions were fewer in abundant cord blood beta clonotypes, whereas memory repertoires showed none of this pattern.

Material for sequencing was naive T cells sorted from blood. The sequence derives from a man over 45 in good health. V gene TRBV5-1 combines with J gene TRBJ2-7, with TRBD1 as a possible D gene (6 bases). The CDR3 spells CASSYVQGNEQYF. The CDR3 DNA sequence: TGCGCCAGCAGCTACGTACAGGGTAACGAGCAGTACTTC.